This T cell receptor (beta chain) was sequenced for a study of OX40 agonist ivuxolimab in advanced cancers. Across the study: Patients were dosed intravenously with ivuxolimab at 0.01 to 10 mg/kg every 2 weeks. Patients in dose escalation had liver, melanoma, kidney or head and neck cancers.

A history of autoimmune disease or systemic immunosuppression excluded patients. At cycle 4 day 1, cycle 7 day 1, and baseline, blood was sampled. This CDR3 spans 12 amino acids. Germline CDR1 reads SGDLS; CDR2 reads YYNGEE. Trimming took 4 bases from V and 8 from J, leaving 12 bases between them. Profiling relied on immunoSEQ multiplex PCR, and the TCRdb table lists in-frame clones only, not all of them. The sample includes some 60,000 clones, under 90% of them seen just once. The TCR was taken from an adult with an advanced solid tumor such as melanoma, head and neck, liver or kidney cancer. The chain has TRBV9 and TRBJ1-2, with D unclear. This material consisted of CD4+ or CD8+ T cells sorted from blood, taken in a trial of the OX40 agonist ivuxolimab. The CDR3 reads CASSPIQSGYTF. The DNA for the CDR3 is TGTGCCAGCAGCCCCATACAGTCGGGCTACACCTTC.